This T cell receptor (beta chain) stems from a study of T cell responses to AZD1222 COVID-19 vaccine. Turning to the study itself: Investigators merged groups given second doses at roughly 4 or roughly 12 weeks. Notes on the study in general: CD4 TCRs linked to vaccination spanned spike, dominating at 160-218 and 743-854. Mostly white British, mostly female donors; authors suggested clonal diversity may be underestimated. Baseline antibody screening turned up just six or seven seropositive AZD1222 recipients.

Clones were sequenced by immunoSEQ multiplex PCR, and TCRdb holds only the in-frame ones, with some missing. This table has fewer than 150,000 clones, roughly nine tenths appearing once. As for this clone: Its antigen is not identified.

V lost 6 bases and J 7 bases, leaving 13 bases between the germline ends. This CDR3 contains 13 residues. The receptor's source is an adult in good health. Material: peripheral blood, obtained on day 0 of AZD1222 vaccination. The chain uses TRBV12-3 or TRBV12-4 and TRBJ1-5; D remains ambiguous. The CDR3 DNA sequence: TGTGCCAGCAGCCAGTCCCGGGAACAGCCCCAGCATTTT. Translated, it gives CASSQSREQPQHF.